This T cell receptor beta chain was profiled in a study of radiation and T cells in renal cell carcinoma. The germline V gene has CDR1 LNHNV and CDR2 YYDKDF (reference sequence). Unmatched junction bases numbered 10, after V lost 5 bases and J lost 8 bases. The CDR3 consists of 15 residues. Documented time point: baseline pretreatment blood. Treatment in this sample: 15 Gy SBRT to primary tumor, nephrectomy 4 weeks later. The study, taken as a whole, reports: In blood, top tumor clones expanded by 2 weeks, shrinking by 4.

The table came from immunoSEQ multiplex PCR; TCRdb's copy has only in-frame clones and leaves some out. The sample consists of roughly 150,000 clones, roughly nine tenths of them appearing once. With respect to this clone: The antigen is undetermined.

Sequenced material: blood, taken from a patient whose treatment included radiotherapy and nephrectomy. The TCR comes from a woman aged 70 to 79 with renal cell carcinoma. The gene calls are TRBV15 and TRBJ1-4; TRBD1 aligns across 8 bases. CDR3 in amino acids: CATSGGRQGREKLFF. The CDR3 bases are TGTGCCACCAGCGGGGGTAGACAGGGGCGGGAAAAACTGTTTTTT.